A single sample is the source of the 15 T cell receptor beta chains below, sequenced in a study of cytomegalovirus exposure and HLA in healthy donors. It was with 60 Vbeta and 13 Jbeta primers that the PCR ran. Generated by immunoSEQ multiplex PCR, the TCRdb table keeps only in-frame clones and is missing some. The sample table includes roughly 100,000 clones. The specimen sequenced was PBMCs. These receptors all come from a middle-aged man in good health and CMV-seropositive.

The J gene is TRBJ2-1, the V gene TRBV11-3; 7 bases agree with TRBD2. After removal of 0 bases from V and 0 bases from J, the junction contained 8 bases not matched to a gene. Germline V gene sequence: CDR1 SGHNT, CDR2 YENEEA. This CDR3 spans 18 amino acids. The CDR3 reads CASSLDQGGSSSYNEQFF. Here the CDR3 DNA reads TGTGCCAGCAGCTTAGATCAGGGAGGGTCCAGCTCCTACAATGAGCAGTTCTTC.

J is TRBJ2-3 and V is TRBV5-4; 10 bases match TRBD2. The germline V gene encodes CDR1 SGHNT and CDR2 YYREEE (reference sequence). With 4 bases clipped from V and 2 bases from J, the junction kept 7 bases outside the gene matches. The CDR3 spans 16 residues. DNA for the CDR3: TGTGCCAGCAGCCCCGGGACTAGCGCTTACACAGATACGCAGTATTTT. It is translated as CASSPGTSAYTDTQYF. Together with reference TRBV5-4 and TRBJ2-3, the CDR3 gives the full variable domain: ETGVTQSPTHLIKTRGQQVTLRCSSQSGHNTVSWYQQALGQGPQFIFQYYREEENGRGNFPPRFSGLQFPNYSSELNVNALELDDSALYLCASSPGTSAYTDTQYFGPGTRLTVL.

The chain uses TRBV25-1 and TRBJ2-7, with 9 positions matching TRBD1. J gave up 5 bases and V 0 bases, and 5 bases lay outside the gene matches. Germline V CDR1 and CDR2: MGHDK, SYGVNS. The CDR3 covers 15 residues. The DNA for the CDR3 is TGTGCCAGCAGTGAATACGGGACAGGGCAGAACGAGCAGTACTTC. Protein product: CASSEYGTGQNEQYF.

V and J are TRBV5-4 and TRBJ2-6, with D unresolved. CDR3 size: 15 residues. Trimming stripped 2 bases from V and 2 bases from J, with 8 bases between. Per germline, CDR1 SGHNT and CDR2 YYREEE (reference sequence). CDR3 DNA: TGTGCCAGCAGCTTAGGAGCCCCTGGGGCCAACGTCCTGACTTTC. Translating it yields CASSLGAPGANVLTF.

V is TRBV6-6 and J is TRBJ2-3; the match to TRBD2 covers 10 bases. V dropped 4 bases and J dropped 10; count of bases not matched to a gene: 11. Germline assignment: CDR1 MNHNY and CDR2 SVGAGI (reference sequence). The CDR3 is made up of 15 amino acids. The CDR3 loop is CASSSLAGEISAQYF. CDR3 sequence (DNA): TGTGCCAGCAGTTCCCTAGCGGGAGAAATTAGCGCGCAGTATTTT.

This chain links TRBV18 with TRBJ2-2; tentative D call: TRBD1 (6 bases). The germline V gene encodes CDR1 KGHSH and CDR2 LQKENI. V lost 3 bases, J lost 3 bases, and 17 bases lay in between. The CDR3 is 17 amino acids. For the CDR3, the DNA is TGTGCCAGCTCACCTCGAAGCCAGGGGCCCGACACCGGGGAGCTGTTTTTT. Protein: CASSPRSQGPDTGELFF.

The chain employs TRBV15 and TRBJ2-6, with 8 bases aligning to TRBD1. The CDR3 contains 16 residues. Germline assignment: CDR1 LNHNV and CDR2 YYDKDF (reference sequence). The V segment lost 3 bases and the J segment 2 bases; nucleotides outside the gene matches: 3. The DNA of the CDR3 is TGTGCCACCAGCAGCTACAGGGGGGCTGGGGCCAACGTCCTGACTTTC. It codes for CATSSYRGAGANVLTF. Supplemented by reference TRBV15 and TRBJ2-6, the full variable domain reads DAMVIQNPRYQVTQFGKPVTLSCSQTLNHNVMYWYQQKSSQAPKLLFHYYDKDFNNEADTPDNFQSRRPNTSFCFLDIRSPGLGDTAMYLCATSSYRGAGANVLTFGAGSRLTVL.

The chain has TRBV7-8 and TRBJ1-1; D is perhaps TRBD1 (6 bases). CDR3 length equals 15 residues. V was shortened by 6 bases and J by 1 base, with 15 bases between the two germline ends. Germline V gene lookup returns CDR1 SGHVS and CDR2 FQNEAQ. DNA of the CDR3: TGTGCCAGCAGTCATTCGGGACACTCGAACACTGAAGCTTTCTTT. It is translated as CASSHSGHSNTEAFF.

This chain links TRBV5-6 with TRBJ1-2; D ambiguous. CDR3 length: 13 residues. Trimming took 4 bases from V and 3 from J, leaving 10 bases between them. The germline gives CDR1 SGHDT, CDR2 YYEEEE. CDR3 loop: CASSPLLDYGYTF. CDR3 coding DNA: TGTGCCAGCAGCCCGCTTCTAGACTATGGCTACACCTTC. The whole variable domain, remainder taken from reference TRBV5-6 and TRBJ1-2, is DAGVTQSPTHLIKTRGQQVTLRCSPKSGHDTVSWYQQALGQGPQFIFQYYEEEERQRGNFPDRFSGHQFPNYSSELNVNALLLGDSALYLCASSPLLDYGYTFGSGTRLTVV.

This chain links TRBV18 with TRBJ1-1, with 9 bases fitting TRBD1. Germline values: CDR1 KGHSH, CDR2 LQKENI. The ends lost 2 bases at V and 7 bases at J; junction bases unmatched: 11. The CDR3 sequence is 16 residues long. The CDR3 reads CASSPSRTGVSHEAFF. CDR3 DNA sequence: TGTGCCAGCTCACCATCCCGGACAGGGGTTTCGCATGAAGCTTTCTTT.

The chain couples TRBV5-8 to TRBJ2-7, with D possibly being TRBD2 (6 bases). CDR1 and CDR2 (germline): SGHTS, YDEGEE. This CDR3 spans 14 amino acids. V was clipped by 2 bases and J by 4 bases, with 13 bases between them. CDR3 nucleotides: TGTGCCAGCAGCTTAGGTTGGGGGAGGTACGAGCAGTACGTC. Encoded protein: CASSLGWGRYEQYV.

This chain uses TRBV5-6 with TRBJ2-5; the D is unclear. Deletions cut 1 base from V and 5 bases from J, with 3 bases between. Germline CDR1 is SGHDT and CDR2 is YYEEEE. This CDR3 has 11 residues. CDR3 sequence reads: CASSLQETQYF. DNA of the CDR3: TGTGCCAGCAGCTTGCAGGAGACCCAGTACTTC.

CDR3 nucleotides: TGCGCCAGCAGCTTGAATCAGGCTTCCGGCGAGCAGTACTTC. Encoded protein: CASSLNQASGEQYF. The chain has TRBV5-1 and TRBJ2-7; D remains ambiguous. Germline V gene lookup returns CDR1 SGHRS and CDR2 YFSETQ. V shed 1 base and J shed 6 bases, with 14 bases lying between them. The CDR3 is 14 amino acids.

The chain joins TRBV7-2 to TRBJ1-2; D unclear. Germline CDR1 SGHTA, CDR2 FQGNSA. V lost 7 bases and J lost 7, with 19 bases in between. The CDR3 sequence is 14 residues long. CDR3 region: CASKPRLLEGGYTF. The DNA of the CDR3 is TGTGCCAGCAAGCCAAGACTCCTAGAGGGTGGCTACACCTTC.

The J gene is TRBJ2-2, the V gene TRBV28, with D possibly being TRBD2 (6 bases). The CDR3 has 15 residues. Germline CDR1 MDHEN, CDR2 SYDVKM. Trimming stripped 4 bases from V and 3 bases from J, with 12 bases between. The CDR3 DNA follows: TGTGCCAGCAGTTGGAGGGCGGTCGACACCGGGGAGCTGTTTTTT. Residues: CASSWRAVDTGELFF.